Below, 18 T cell receptor beta chains from the same sample are listed, as sequenced in a study of blood T cell repertoires in COVID-19. Clones were read by immunoSEQ multiplex PCR, and TCRdb kept only the in-frame ones, dropping some. In the table there are 100,000 or so clones, 91% of which are singletons. Sequences were obtained from peripheral blood. These receptors were obtained from a man in his 60s with acute or convalescent COVID-19.

The V gene is TRBV30, the J gene TRBJ2-4; TRBD1 matches 12 bases. CDR1 and CDR2 from the germline V gene are GTSNPN and SVGIG (reference sequence). CDR3 length: 13 amino acids. V trimming: 5 bases; J trimming: 6 bases; junction bases outside the gene matches: 2. CDR3 in amino acids: CAWGGQGANIQYF. The CDR3 nucleotides are TGTGCCTGGGGGGGACAGGGGGCAAACATTCAGTACTTC. Full variable domain (outside the CDR3, taken from reference TRBV30 and TRBJ2-4): SQTIHQWPATLVQPVGSPLSLECTVEGTSNPNLYWYRQAAGRGLQLLFYSVGIGQISSEVPQNLSASRPQDRQFILSSKKLLLSDSGFYLCAWGGQGANIQYFGAGTRLSVL.

The chain employs TRBV24-1 and TRBJ1-5, with D possibly TRBD1 on 6 matching bases. With 2 bases removed from V and 0 bases from J, the gap between germline ends came to 16 bases. Germline CDR1 is KGHDR and CDR2 is SFDVKD. This CDR3 contains 18 residues. CDR3 amino acids: CATSDSRTAPYSNQPQHF. DNA for the CDR3: TGTGCCACCAGTGATTCACGGACAGCGCCTTATAGCAATCAGCCCCAGCATTTT.

The V call is TRBV4-1, the J call TRBJ2-6, with a tentative D call TRBD1 (6 bases). CDR3 size: 17 residues. CDR1 and CDR2 (germline): MGHRA, YSYEKL. V was shortened by 0 bases and J by 4 bases, with 13 bases between the two germline ends. The CDR3 nucleotides are TGCGCCAGCAGCCAAGATTTGGGGGCGCAAGGGGCCAACGTCCTGACTTTC. Residues: CASSQDLGAQGANVLTF.

The chain recombines TRBV28 with TRBJ1-5; D is ambiguous. Trimming removed 5 bases at V and 6 bases at J, with 29 bases between. Germline V gene lookup returns CDR1 MDHEN and CDR2 SYDVKM. The CDR3 loop spans 19 amino acids. Here the CDR3 reads CASSHHLSGRGGLGQPQHF. The CDR3 region has the DNA TGTGCCAGCAGTCACCATTTGAGCGGCCGGGGAGGGCTGGGTCAGCCCCAGCATTTT.

The chain is built from TRBV19 and TRBJ1-3; D is undetermined. The ends were cut back, 5 bases at V and 7 bases at J, with 12 bases in the middle. The V gene's germline CDR1 is LNHDA and CDR2 SQIVND (reference sequence). The CDR3 extends over 13 amino acids. This CDR3 is CASSLTLPNTIYF. CDR3 coding DNA: TGTGCCAGTAGTTTGACACTTCCGAACACCATATATTTT.

The gene calls are TRBV12-3 or TRBV12-4 and TRBJ1-1; TRBD1 aligns across 8 bases. The length of the CDR3 is 11 residues. V lost 6 bases, J lost 11 bases, and 5 bases stayed unmatched. CDR3 amino acids: CASSSGGRAFF. CDR3 coding DNA: TGTGCCAGCAGCTCAGGGGGCAGGGCTTTCTTT.

The J gene is TRBJ1-2, the V gene TRBV19; the match to TRBD1 covers 7 bases. The V gene end was trimmed by 3 bases and the J gene end by 4 bases; junction bases not matched to a gene: 5. CDR1 is LNHDA, CDR2 SQIVND, per germline (reference sequence). The CDR3 is 14 amino acids. CDR3 protein: CASSIRAGGYGYTF. For the CDR3, the DNA is TGTGCCAGTAGTATTCGGGCAGGGGGCTATGGCTACACCTTC.

J is TRBJ1-2 and V is TRBV2, with 10 bases identical to TRBD1. The CDR3 runs to 13 residues. The J segment lost 6 bases and the V segment lost 4 bases, leaving 2 bases of the junction unmatched. From germline, CDR1 is SNHLY and CDR2 FYNNEI. The CDR3 loop is CASSGQGANGYTF. The DNA for the CDR3 is TGTGCCAGCAGTGGACAGGGGGCGAATGGCTACACCTTC.

For this clone: Other DNA sequences from this sample encode an identical CDR3 as well. The gene calls are TRBV12-3 or TRBV12-4 and TRBJ2-5; D is ambiguous. The CDR3 sequence is 13 residues long. V shed 3 bases and J shed 2 bases, with 7 bases lying between them. The CDR3 region is CASSFRVQETQYF. The CDR3 DNA follows: TGTGCCAGCAGTTTCCGTGTACAAGAGACCCAGTACTTC.

The chain is built from TRBV6-5 and TRBJ1-2; TRBD1 is a possible D gene (5 bases). Deletions cut 0 bases from V and 4 bases from J, with 6 bases between. The V gene's germline CDR1 is MNHEY and CDR2 SVGAGI. The CDR3 sequence is 13 residues long. The CDR3 loop is CASSYSGGYGYTF. The CDR3 nucleotides are TGTGCCAGCAGTTACTCGGGGGGCTATGGCTACACCTTC.

This clone has only one observation. CDR3 loop: CASSHTGGLDEKLFF. DNA for the CDR3: TGTGCCAGCAGCCACACAGGGGGGCTCGATGAAAAACTGTTTTTT. The chain combines TRBV3-1 (or the pseudogene TRBV3-2) with TRBJ1-4, with TRBD1 matching 8 bases. V dropped 3 bases and J dropped 6; count of bases not matched to a gene: 6. Per the germline V gene, CDR1 is LGHDT and CDR2 is YNNKEL (reference sequence). This CDR3 has 15 residues.

This clone was observed a single time. CDR3 protein: CASSIRTGDNSPLHF. CDR3 sequence (DNA): TGTGCCAGCAGTATACGGACAGGGGACAATTCACCCCTCCACTTT. The genes are TRBV27 and TRBJ1-6, with TRBD1 matching 9 bases. Germline V CDR1 and CDR2: MNHEY, SMNVEV (reference sequence). The V gene end was trimmed by 5 bases and the J gene end by 7 bases; junction bases not matched to a gene: 6. The CDR3 length is 15 residues.

This clone was seen once. The V gene is TRBV3-1 (or the pseudogene TRBV3-2), the J gene TRBJ2-7, with 8 bases matching TRBD1. The CDR3 totals 14 residues. The germline V gene has CDR1 LGHDT and CDR2 YNNKEL (reference sequence). Trimming at V came to 4 bases and at J to 2 bases, leaving 4 bases not matched to a gene. The CDR3 is CASSPWTGTYEQYF. The CDR3 nucleotides read TGTGCCAGCAGCCCATGGACAGGGACCTACGAGCAGTACTTC.

This clone was counted only a few times. V is TRBV7-9 and J is TRBJ2-2; 10 bases map to TRBD2. The CDR3 totals 16 residues. CDR1 SEHNR and CDR2 FQNEAQ come from the germline V gene (reference sequence). V shed 5 bases and J 2 bases; nucleotides not matched to a gene: 5. CDR3 region: CASSPGLAANTGELFF. DNA for the CDR3: TGTGCCAGCAGCCCAGGACTAGCGGCAAACACCGGGGAGCTGTTTTTT.

In this sample, this clone turned up a few times. This chain connects TRBV11-3 to TRBJ2-3, with 10 bases identical to TRBD2. Germline V gene data show CDR1 as SGHNT and CDR2 as YENEEA. Germline trimming cut 8 bases from V and 5 bases from J; bases unmatched to any gene: 4. CDR3 length equals 13 residues. The CDR3 DNA reads TGTGCCAGCGGAGCGGGAGGGCAAGATACGCAGTATTTT. Its protein product is CASGAGGQDTQYF.

In this sample, this clone turned up once. This sequence joins TRBV2 and TRBJ1-5; D remains ambiguous. This CDR3 is built from 15 residues. V was pared by 8 bases and J by 6 bases, with 20 bases between. The germline CDR1 and CDR2 sequences are SNHLY and FYNNEI. The CDR3 DNA reads TGTGCCAGCGGTCCTCGGACCCGGCGGGGTCAGCCCCAGCATTTT. The encoded protein is CASGPRTRRGQPQHF.

By proportion, this clone is medium-sized. The rearrangement uses TRBV27 and TRBJ1-2, with unresolved D. V was pared by 0 bases and J by 4 bases, with 6 bases between. This CDR3 contains 13 residues. CDR1 and CDR2 from the germline V gene are MNHEY and SMNVEV (reference sequence). CDR3 sequence (DNA): TGTGCCAGCAGTTTATCAGAGGCCTATGGCTACACCTTC. Protein sequence: CASSLSEAYGYTF.

The sample holds one count of this clone. The genes are TRBV6-5 and TRBJ2-3; D gene ambiguous. The CDR3 runs to 13 residues. V lost 0 bases, J lost 3 bases, and 4 bases lay in between. Germline-derived CDR1 and CDR2 are MNHEY and SVGAGI. The CDR3: CASSYSSTDTQYF. DNA for the CDR3: TGTGCCAGCAGTTACTCGAGTACAGATACGCAGTATTTT.